This entry lists 8 T cell receptor beta chains sequenced from one sample in a study of cytomegalovirus exposure and HLA in healthy donors (dated by TCRdb to 2017 to 2019). The library was made by the immunoSEQ multiplex PCR assay. For the multiplex PCR, a mixture combining 60 forward primers for TCR Vbeta segments and 13 reverse primers for TCR Jbeta segments was used. TCRdb re-hosts the immuneACCESS table, in-frame sequences only. Its copies lack some clones; in the studies checked, an unresolved V gene accounts for under half of them, and the cause for the rest is not known. The sample table shows roughly 150,000 clones, and approximately 61% are seen once. The biggest ten clones account for approximately 1.7% of the sample. Sample: PBMCs. All receptors derive from a human donor in good health.

The gene calls are TRBV28 and TRBJ2-7; 11 nucleotides line up with TRBD1. The CDR3 has 16 amino acids. CDR1 MDHEN and CDR2 SYDVKM come from the germline V gene. Trimming at V came to 4 bases and at J to 3 bases, leaving 8 bases not matched to a gene. CDR3 residues: CASSWTGGGRDYEQYF. Written as DNA, the CDR3 is TGTGCCAGCAGTTGGACAGGGGGCGGGCGGGACTACGAGCAGTACTTC. The whole variable domain, filled in from reference TRBV28 and TRBJ2-7, reads DVKVTQSSRYLVKRTGEKVFLECVQDMDHENMFWYRQDPGLGLRLIYFSYDVKMKEKGDIPEGYSVSREKKERFSLILESASTNQTSMYLCASSWTGGGRDYEQYFGPGTRLTVT.

The V call is TRBV10-3, the J call TRBJ2-1; tentatively, D is TRBD2 (5 bases). V gave up 2 bases and J gave up 5 bases, with 13 bases separating them. CDR3 length: 15 residues. Germline assignment: CDR1 ENHRY and CDR2 SYGVKD. In DNA, the CDR3 is TGTGCCATCAGTGAGGGAGCGGTTCTTAACAATGAGCAGTTCTTC. Translating it yields CAISEGAVLNNEQFF.

The chain's CDR3 is CASSFDRGLDEKLFF. In DNA form, the CDR3 reads TGTGCCAGCAGCTTCGACAGGGGATTGGATGAAAAACTGTTTTTT. J is TRBJ1-4 and V is TRBV5-4; 8 bases are a match to TRBD1. Germline V gene data show CDR1 as SGHNT and CDR2 as YYREEE (reference sequence). CDR3 length: 15 residues. V lost 2 bases, J lost 6 bases, and 6 bases stayed unmatched.

The V and J genes are TRBV29-1 and TRBJ2-7; TRBD1 matches at 7 bases. The ends lost 4 bases at V and 6 bases at J; junction bases unmatched: 6. The CDR3 loop spans 12 amino acids. The germline V gene encodes CDR1 SQVTM and CDR2 ANQGSEA. The CDR3: CSVARGLGEQYF. The CDR3 DNA reads as TGCAGCGTTGCAAGGGGGCTCGGCGAGCAGTACTTC.

The J gene is TRBJ2-7, the V gene TRBV19; D not resolved. Germline assignment: CDR1 LNHDA and CDR2 SQIVND (reference sequence). The CDR3 has 14 amino acids. Trimming took 3 bases from V and 0 from J, leaving 9 bases between them. The CDR3 loop is CASSIETGSYEQYF. CDR3 nucleotides: TGTGCCAGTAGTATTGAGACGGGCTCCTACGAGCAGTACTTC.

The CDR3 bases are TGTGCCAGCAGTGTTCAGCCAGGGCCCAGCACAGATACGCAGTATTTT. Translating gives CASSVQPGPSTDTQYF. The rearrangement uses TRBV6-4 and TRBJ2-3; the D gene is possibly TRBD1 (5 bases). Germline lookup yields CDR1 MRHNA and CDR2 SNTAGT. The CDR3 is 16 residues long. Trimming took off 4 bases at V and 0 bases at J, with 14 bases between the two ends.

This chain joins TRBV5-1 and TRBJ2-7, with D possibly matching TRBD1 (7 bases). Germline CDR1 and CDR2: SGHRS and YFSETQ. The length of the CDR3 is 13 residues. The V end lost 5 bases, the J end lost 2 bases, and 11 bases lay between the germline ends. In DNA, the CDR3 is TGCGCCAGCAGGGAGGGGGCCCCCTACGAGCAGTACTTC. Residues: CASREGAPYEQYF.

This chain links TRBV5-4 with TRBJ1-1, with 11 nucleotides matching TRBD1. Germline assignment: CDR1 SGHNT and CDR2 YYREEE (reference sequence). Germline trimming cut 4 bases from V and 1 base from J; bases unmatched to any gene: 3. The CDR3 is 15 residues long. CDR3 amino acids: CASSKGQGGNTEAFF. The CDR3 coding sequence is TGTGCCAGCAGCAAGGGACAGGGGGGGAACACTGAAGCTTTCTTT. The full variable domain, completed using reference TRBV5-4 and TRBJ1-1, is ETGVTQSPTHLIKTRGQQVTLRCSSQSGHNTVSWYQQALGQGPQFIFQYYREEENGRGNFPPRFSGLQFPNYSSELNVNALELDDSALYLCASSKGQGGNTEAFFGQGTRLTVV.